Detailed here is one T cell receptor beta chain. These data are taken from a study of cytomegalovirus exposure and HLA in healthy donors. The CDR3 runs 17 residues. J lost 4 bases, V lost 3 bases, and 8 bases had no gene match. Germline CDR1 SGHTA, CDR2 FQGTGA. It was with 60 Vbeta and 13 Jbeta primers that the PCR ran. Libraries were prepared by immunoSEQ multiplex PCR; TCRdb keeps only in-frame clonotypes and omits some of them. The data show around 120,000 clones, just under 80% seen once. The sample comprised PBMCs. V is TRBV7-3 and J is TRBJ2-3, with 12 bases that match TRBD2. The sequence was collected from a woman aged 40 to 55 in good health and CMV-seronegative. The CDR3 protein is CASSLRRLAGVPDTQYF. CDR3 sequence (DNA): TGTGCCAGCAGCTTGCGCCGACTAGCGGGGGTCCCAGATACGCAGTATTTT.